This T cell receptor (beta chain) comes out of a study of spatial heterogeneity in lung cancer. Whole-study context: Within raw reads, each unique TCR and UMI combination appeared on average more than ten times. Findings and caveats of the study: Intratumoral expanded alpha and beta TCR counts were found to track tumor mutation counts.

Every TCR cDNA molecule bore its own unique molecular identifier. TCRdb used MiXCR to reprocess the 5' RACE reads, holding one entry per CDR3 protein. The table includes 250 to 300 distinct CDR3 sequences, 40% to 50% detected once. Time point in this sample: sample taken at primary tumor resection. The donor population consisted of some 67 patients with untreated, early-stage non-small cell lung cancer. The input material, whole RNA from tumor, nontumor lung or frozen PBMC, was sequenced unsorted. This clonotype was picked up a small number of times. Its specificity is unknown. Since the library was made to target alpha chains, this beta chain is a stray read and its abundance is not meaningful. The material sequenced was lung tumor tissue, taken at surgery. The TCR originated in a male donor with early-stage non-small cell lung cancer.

The CDR3 protein is CASSLAGTHEQYF. The CDR3 DNA reads TGTGCCAGCAGCTTAGCCGGGACACACGAGCAGTACTTC. This chain uses TRBV7-6 with TRBJ2-7; the D gene is possibly TRBD1 (6 bases). The CDR3 extends over 13 amino acids. The V gene lost 0 bases and the J gene lost 5 bases, with 8 bases spanning the gap. CDR1 SGHVS and CDR2 FNYEAQ come from the germline V gene.